This T cell receptor (beta chain) stems from a study of shared clonotypes between healthy human individuals (dated by TCRdb to about 2020). Notes on the research overall: The cohort comprised a couple of women and a few men aged 18 to 49 years. To increase sequencing depth and limit assay-specific biases, different laboratories used diverse techniques to prepare libraries and sequence TCR repertoires. Per donor, leukapheresis produced somewhere between about 0.9 and 10 billion PBMCs. For each donor, three plates each were used for CD4 naive and CD4 memory, two plates were used for CD8 naive, and one plate was used for CD8 memory. To estimate repertoire size and how much clonotypes are shared between individuals, the study performed deep sequencing of blood TCR repertoires from a handful of healthy adults.

Broad study findings and their caveats: Because the study included a small number of donors, the genetic and exposure-history diversity represented was limited. Rarefaction of sorted-subset datasets indicated incomplete sequencing despite the large sequencing depth. Compared with non-shared clonotypes, clonotypes shared by all four sorted-subset donors had higher generation probabilities. About 5% of naive CD4, around 3.5% of naive CD8, approximately 2.2% of memory CD4, and about 0.4% of memory CD8 clonotypes were shared across several donors. Pairwise subsampling indicated that sequencing depth was expected to affect the degree of clonotype sharing among donors. Sampling was limited to blood, and TCR repertoires in tissue likely differ from TCR repertoires in blood. Naive subsets generally had larger estimated clonotype richness than memory subsets did.

From the germline V gene, CDR1 is MDHEN and CDR2 is SYDVKM. The V and J ends are trimmed by 5 bases and 0 bases, leaving 13 bases between them. From the cysteine up to the phenylalanine, the CDR3 has a length of 15 residues. The kept DNA is CDR3 alone, 45 bases in frame from the first base. Using the deep immunoSEQ assay, multiplex PCR amplified TCR CDR3 regions from genomic DNA. Genomic DNA extracted from each cell subset was distributed evenly over all wells of several immunoSEQ 96-well plates, and each plate served as one replicate. Each replicate PCR for sorted subsets received about 180 ng genomic DNA, equal to 28,000 or so T cell genomes. Purified libraries were quantified with a Qubit 3.0 fluorometer, sized on a Bioanalyzer 2100, and re-quantified with the KAPA Library Quantification kit. Every immunoSEQ 96-well plate was sequenced on a separate single-read 150-cycle Illumina NextSeq 550 flow cell. Regarding the original processing steps: Because the immunoSEQ output included only junctional sequences and no quality scores, the filtering could not be the same as the filtering used for full-length reads. To assign V/J genes and CDR3, sequences were annotated using PyIR, a Python wrapper for IgBLAST v1.9, with IMGT germline references. Reads with weak V/J assignments (E-value above 1e-6), missing CDR3, stop codons, out-of-frame junctions, or ambiguous translated residues were removed. A V3J clonotype was defined by an identical inferred V gene, J gene, and CDR3 amino acid sequence. Percentage overlap between repertoires was computed as shared unique clonotypes divided by the size of the smaller repertoire. Richness of each repertoire was evaluated using RTK rarefaction, the Chao1 estimator, and Recon v2.1 estimates of unobserved clonotypes. Generation probabilities for all TCRbeta clonotypes obtained by the gDNA method from a handful of donors were computed using OLGA. TCRdb holds this immuneACCESS table with in-frame rearrangements only. Some clones are missing; in checked studies, unresolved V genes explain under half, and the rest has no known cause. Clone size and V and J calls were adopted from that table, with D and trimming inferred from the DNA. Within this sample are 550,000 to 600,000 clones, with roughly 98% of them counted one time only. The ten biggest clones cover roughly 0.29% of the sample.

With respect to this clone: No antigen is known for it. Base qualities are not provided; no much larger clone lies one nucleotide away.

For the CD8 naive samples, CD45RO-negative cells were positively selected for CCR7, yielding a CD45RA+CCR7+ population from which TemRA cells were excluded. Donors were healthy HIV-negative adults with no recently reported acute infections or vaccinations. Only Caucasian adults living in Nashville, Tennessee, USA were represented among the donors. Blood was obtained by leukapheresis, after which PBMCs were separated by Ficoll-Histopaque density gradient centrifugation and cryopreserved in liquid nitrogen vapor phase. Analytical flow cytometry was used to check the purity and quantity of every magnetically sorted T cell population. From each sorted fraction, genomic DNA was isolated and quantified by UV absorbance on a Nanodrop 2000c.

This TCR was sampled from a man in his thirties or forties in good health. The rearranged chain carries TRBV28 and TRBJ1-1, with no confident D gene call. Specimen: naive CD8+ T cells sorted from blood. This specimen's cell subset or site label, interpreted: CD45RA+CCR7+. The CDR3 protein: CASSPSAGMNTEAFF. The DNA sequence is given as TGTGCCAGCAGTCCCAGTGCGGGTATGAACACTGAAGCTTTCTTT.